This T cell receptor beta chain was captured by sequencing in a study of blood T cell repertoires in COVID-19. Study as a whole: PBMCs, B-cell-depleted T cells, or T cells provided the cDNA or gDNA that made up the material.

The V segment lost 2 bases and the J segment 7 bases; nucleotides outside the gene matches: 8. The CDR3 totals 15 residues. Germline CDR1 reads SGHKS; CDR2 reads YYEKEE (reference sequence). Using immunoSEQ multiplex PCR, the repertoire was profiled, and TCRdb retains in-frame clones only, with some absent. The data show about 110,000 clones, approximately 81% seen once. This clone was observed a single time. The TCR originated in a human donor in a cohort sampled during active COVID-19. Sequenced: peripheral blood. The J gene is TRBJ2-1, the V gene TRBV5-5, with TRBD1 identical over 8 bases. As DNA, the CDR3 is TGTGCCAGCAGCTTCATACAGGGGGATGTAAATGAGCAGTTCTTC. Amino acid sequence: CASSFIQGDVNEQFF.